The 7 T cell receptor beta chains listed next were all sequenced from one sample in a study of cytomegalovirus exposure and HLA in healthy donors. Both 60 Vbeta primers and 13 Jbeta primers went into the PCR. The protocol was immunoSEQ multiplex PCR, while the TCRdb copy is restricted to in-frame clones and leaves out a portion. The sample consists of some 150,000 clones, 60% to 80% of them appearing once. Sequenced sample: PBMCs. The receptors come from a man aged 35 to 55 in good health and CMV-seronegative.

This clone was counted between two and nine times. The chain carries TRBV5-1 and TRBJ1-2; D is ambiguous. The CDR3 extends over 13 amino acids. Germline lookup yields CDR1 SGHRS and CDR2 YFSETQ. Trimming took 4 bases from V and 2 from J, leaving 9 bases between them. This CDR3 is CASSPSQNYGYTF. In DNA form, the CDR3 reads TGCGCCAGCAGCCCATCACAGAACTATGGCTACACCTTC.

The genes are TRBV19 and TRBJ1-6, with 7 bases fitting TRBD1. Losses at the gene ends were 9 bases for V and 9 bases for J; bases not matched to a gene: 11. The CDR3 sequence is 14 residues long. CDR1 is LNHDA, CDR2 SQIVND, per germline (reference sequence). The CDR3 sequence: CASAGGTDGSPLHF. CDR3 sequence (DNA): TGTGCCAGCGCTGGTGGGACAGATGGTTCACCCCTCCACTTT.

This clone was picked up one time. The rearrangement uses TRBV9 and TRBJ1-6; D possibly corresponds to TRBD1 (6 bases). Germline assignment: CDR1 SGDLS and CDR2 YYNGEE. V lost 0 bases and J 5 bases, leaving 9 bases between the germline ends. The CDR3 loop spans 15 amino acids. Here the CDR3 reads CASSVGTANNSPLHF. The CDR3 DNA follows: TGTGCCAGCAGCGTAGGGACAGCAAATAATTCACCCCTCCACTTT.

The gene calls are TRBV5-1 and TRBJ1-2; the D gene is possibly TRBD1 (6 bases). This CDR3 is 13 amino acids long. Trimming pared 4 bases from V and 5 bases from J, leaving 12 bases between. Germline V CDR1 and CDR2: SGHRS, YFSETQ. CDR3 nucleotide sequence: TGCGCCAGCAGCGGGGGAAGGGGGTATGGCTACACCTTC. This translates into CASSGGRGYGYTF.

This chain uses TRBV29-1 with TRBJ1-3; 7 positions match TRBD1. The germline V gene encodes CDR1 SQVTM and CDR2 ANQGSEA. Trimming removed 7 bases from V and 2 bases from J; junction bases left unmatched: 11. This CDR3 spans 15 amino acids. The CDR3 region has the DNA TGCAGCGCCTCTTGGGGACAGAACCCTGGAAACACCATATATTTT. Encoded protein: CSASWGQNPGNTIYF.

The chain recombines TRBV11-2 with TRBJ1-1, with no clear D. Per the germline V gene, CDR1 is SGHAT and CDR2 is FQNNGV. The CDR3 totals 13 residues. V lost 5 bases to trimming and J lost 11 bases, with 18 bases between them. CDR3 amino acids: CASSQATPGGAFF. The DNA for the CDR3 is TGTGCCAGCAGCCAGGCGACTCCGGGCGGGGCTTTCTTT. The variable domain in full, completed from reference TRBV11-2 and TRBJ1-1, reads EAGVAQSPRYKIIEKRQSVAFWCNPISGHATLYWYQQILGQGPKLLIQFQNNGVVDDSQLPKDRFSAERLKGVDSTLKIQPAKLEDSAVYLCASSQATPGGAFFGQGTRLTVV.

The V gene is TRBV27, the J gene TRBJ2-1, with D perhaps TRBD1 (6 bases). Trimming removed 4 bases from V and 6 bases from J, with 10 bases in between. Germline CDR1 reads MNHEY; CDR2 reads SMNVEV (reference sequence). This CDR3 is built from 13 residues. In DNA form, the CDR3 reads TGTGCCAGCAGTTGGGGGCCAGCCAATGAGCAGTTCTTC. Residues: CASSWGPANEQFF.